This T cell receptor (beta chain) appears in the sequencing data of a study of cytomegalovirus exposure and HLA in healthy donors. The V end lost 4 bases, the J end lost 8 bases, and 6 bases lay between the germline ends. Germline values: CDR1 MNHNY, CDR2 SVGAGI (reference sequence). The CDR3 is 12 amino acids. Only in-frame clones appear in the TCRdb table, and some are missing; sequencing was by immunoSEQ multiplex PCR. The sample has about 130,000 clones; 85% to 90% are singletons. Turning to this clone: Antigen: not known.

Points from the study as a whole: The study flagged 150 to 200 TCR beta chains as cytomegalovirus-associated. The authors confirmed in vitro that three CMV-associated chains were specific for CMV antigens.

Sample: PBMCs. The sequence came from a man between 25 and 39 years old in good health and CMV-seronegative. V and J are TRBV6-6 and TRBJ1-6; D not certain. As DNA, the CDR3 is TGTGCCAGCAGTTTAGAGGATTCACCCCTCCACTTT. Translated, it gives CASSLEDSPLHF.